The 2 T cell receptor beta chains below were found in one sample sequenced in a study of post-analysis software for immune sequencing data. Study-level results: A few TRBV segments occurring more often in patients than controls included TRBV5-6, TRBV5-1 and TRBV20-1.

The antigens for these receptors are not known. Prepared libraries of TCR beta cDNA carried unique molecular identifiers. TCRdb called the PCR reads again in MiXCR, with one record for every CDR3 protein. The sample records more than 450,000 distinct CDR3 sequences, around a third being singletons. Material: blood. These receptors were taken from a girl aged 2-17 years with multiple sclerosis.

A few counts support this clonotype. V gene TRBV6-2 or TRBV6-3 combines with J gene TRBJ1-2; the D gene is possibly TRBD1 (5 bases). The CDR3 extends over 14 amino acids. V dropped 6 bases and J dropped 2 bases, with 13 bases sitting between them. Germline CDR1 MNHEY, CDR2 SVGEGT. The CDR3 DNA reads as TGTGCCAGCAGCTGGGACCCACGGAACTATGGCTACACCTTC. It encodes CASSWDPRNYGYTF.

This clonotype was seen only a few times. The genes are TRBV9 and TRBJ2-7; D might be TRBD1 (5 bases). This CDR3 spans 14 amino acids. V dropped 0 bases and J dropped 5 bases, with 12 bases sitting between them. Germline CDR1 is SGDLS and CDR2 is YYNGEE. The CDR3 DNA follows: TGTGCCAGCAGCGTAGGCGTCAGGGCCCACGAGCAGTACTTC. It translates to CASSVGVRAHEQYF.